The 5 T cell receptor beta chains in this list originate from one sample, sequenced in a study of cytotoxic CD8 clonotypes in ibrutinib-treated CLL. Repertoires were generated with immunoSEQ multiplex PCR, while TCRdb's copy carries only in-frame clones and drops some. Of under 200,000 clones in the sample, around 80% were seen once. The material sequenced was PBMCs, taken after 24 months of ibrutinib treatment. The source is a human donor with chronic lymphocytic leukemia.

The CDR3 region is CSGLGTGGTYF. The CDR3 nucleotides read TGCAGCGGCCTTGGGACAGGGGGTACGTACTTC. The genes are TRBV29-1 and TRBJ2-7; 11 bases map to TRBD1. The CDR3 runs 11 residues. The V gene end was trimmed by 7 bases and the J gene end by 12 bases; junction bases not matched to a gene: 8. CDR1 is SQVTM and CDR2 is ANQGSEA in the germline V gene.

This CDR3 is CASSLVGADTQPQHF. CDR3 nucleotide sequence: TGCGCCAGCAGCTTGGTCGGGGCCGACACACAGCCCCAGCATTTT. This rearrangement joins TRBV5-1 to TRBJ1-5; a weak D match, TRBD1 (5 bases). Per the germline V gene, CDR1 is SGHRS and CDR2 is YFSETQ. CDR3 length: 15 amino acids. V was trimmed by 0 bases and J by 7 bases, leaving 14 bases between them.

The chain is built from TRBV5-1 and TRBJ2-7; D gene unclear. The germline V and J ends were trimmed by 4 bases and 4 bases, with 15 bases remaining between them. The CDR3 sequence is 14 residues long. Germline CDR1 SGHRS, CDR2 YFSETQ. The DNA for the CDR3 is TGCGCCAGCAGCGTCGCCTCAAGTGGGTACGAGCAGTACTTC. The encoded protein is CASSVASSGYEQYF.

This chain connects TRBV6-5 to TRBJ1-1; D ambiguous. CDR1 and CDR2 from the germline V gene are MNHEY and SVGAGI. Trimming removed 7 bases at V and 1 base at J, with 10 bases between. The CDR3 spans 13 residues. CDR3 bases: TGTGCCAGCACCCCCCGAGGGAACACTGAAGCTTTCTTT. It yields the protein CASTPRGNTEAFF.

This chain connects TRBV19 to TRBJ1-1; 9 bases are a match to TRBD1. The CDR3 has 17 residues. The ends lost 8 bases at V and 10 bases at J; junction bases unmatched: 23. Germline CDR1 reads LNHDA; CDR2 reads SQIVND (reference sequence). The CDR3 loop is CASESSPHPGQGGGAFF. CDR3 bases: TGTGCCAGTGAGTCCTCACCCCACCCGGGACAGGGAGGGGGAGCTTTCTTT.